This T cell receptor (beta chain) was obtained from a study of T cell responses to AZD1222 COVID-19 vaccine. Overall study: Second doses at about 4 or about 12 weeks were pooled.

Repertoires were generated with immunoSEQ multiplex PCR, while TCRdb's copy carries only in-frame clones and drops some. Among roughly 120,000 clones listed, about 88% were seen once. This CDR3 is 14 amino acids long. In germline, CDR1 is SQVTM, CDR2 ANQGSEA. Trimming at V came to 4 bases and at J to 7 bases, leaving 8 bases not matched to a gene. The chain is built from TRBV29-1 and TRBJ2-2; 8 bases align to TRBD1. The clonotype comes from an adult in good health. Sequenced material: peripheral blood, taken on day 0 of AZD1222 vaccination. CDR3 in DNA: TGCAGCGTTGCGGGACAGGCTTTGGGCGGGGAGCTGTTTTTT. This sequence encodes CSVAGQALGGELFF.